A single sample gave rise to the 10 T cell receptor beta chains below, sequenced in a study of CD8+CD57+ T cells in acquired aplastic anemia. Individuals selected for sequencing had exhibited CD8+CD57+ cell expansion on flow cytometry. CDR3 and TCR beta VDJ profiling relied on a genomic DNA template. TCRdb reprocessed the reads with MiXCR, giving one entry per CDR3 protein. The sample has under 200,000 distinct CDR3 sequences; roughly 45% are singletons. Sequencing was carried out using sorted CD4+, CD8+, or CD8+CD57+ T cells (not recorded which) from PBMCs. These receptors were collected from a human donor with aplastic anemia.

CDR3 sequence reads: CAIRDANYGYTF. The DNA of the CDR3 is TGTGCCATCAGGGATGCGAACTATGGCTACACCTTC. The J gene is TRBJ1-2, the V gene TRBV19, with D maybe TRBD1 (5 bases). Germline CDR1 reads LNHDA; CDR2 reads SQIVND (reference sequence). The V end lost 10 bases, the J end lost 2 bases, and 11 bases lay between the germline ends. This CDR3 contains 12 residues.

Concerning this clonotype: A clone one base away is much larger, so this may be a read error. This chain links TRBV5-1 with TRBJ2-5; TRBD1 matches 7 bases. Trimming at V came to 4 bases and at J to 4 bases, leaving 10 bases not matched to a gene. The germline gives CDR1 SGHRS, CDR2 YFSETQ. This CDR3 has 15 amino acids. The CDR3 DNA is TGCGCCAGCAGCGAGGGACAGCCTAGCCGAGAGACCCAGTACTTC. This gives the protein CASSEGQPSRETQYF.

This clonotype has ten or more counts. The chain recombines TRBV7-2 with TRBJ1-1; weak D call: TRBD1 (5 bases). Trimming removed 3 bases at V and 0 bases at J, with 11 bases between. The CDR3 extends over 15 amino acids. The germline gives CDR1 SGHTA, CDR2 FQGNSA. For the CDR3, the DNA is TGTGCCAGCAGCTTGACGGGACTTATGAACACTGAAGCTTTCTTT. Translating it yields CASSLTGLMNTEAFF.

CDR3 coding DNA: TGCGCCAGCAGCCGACAGGGGCAGCCGGGTACCGTTTATGGCTACACCTTC. Amino acid sequence: CASSRQGQPGTVYGYTF. The V call is TRBV5-1, the J call TRBJ1-2, with 8 bases identical to TRBD1. Unmatched junction bases numbered 16, after V lost 4 bases and J lost 5 bases. The V gene's germline CDR1 is SGHRS and CDR2 YFSETQ. The CDR3 is 17 residues long.

This clonotype has a handful of counts. Germline is not matched at one junction end, which may reflect a read error. This chain joins TRBV7-7 and TRBJ2-1, with D maybe TRBD1 (5 bases). CDR1 SSHAT and CDR2 FNYEAQ come from the germline V gene (reference sequence). This CDR3 is built from 13 residues. CDR3 sequence reads: CASSSDRDNEQFF. For the CDR3, the DNA is TGTGCTAGCAGCTCTGACAGAGACAATGAGCAGTTCTTC.

The V call is TRBV24-1, the J call TRBJ1-2; 10 bases match TRBD1. The CDR3 consists of 15 residues. CDR1 is KGHDR, CDR2 SFDVKD, per germline. V gave up 3 bases and J gave up 6 bases; unmatched junction bases: 6. CDR3 protein: CATSDTKGTGDGYTF. The DNA for the CDR3 is TGTGCCACCAGTGATACCAAGGGGACAGGGGATGGCTACACCTTC.

The rearrangement joins TRBV25-1 to TRBJ2-5; 10 bases map to TRBD1. CDR1 is MGHDK, CDR2 SYGVNS, per germline. This CDR3 has 14 amino acids. The V segment lost 7 bases and the J segment 5 bases; nucleotides outside the gene matches: 7. Here the CDR3 reads CASTDRGRMETQYF. In nucleotides, the CDR3 is TGTGCCAGCACCGACAGGGGGCGCATGGAGACCCAGTACTTC.

In its sample, this clonotype was seen many times. This sequence joins TRBV29-1 and TRBJ1-5; a possible D gene is TRBD1 (5 bases). This CDR3 is built from 14 residues. Looked up from germline, CDR1 is SQVTM and CDR2 is ANQGSEA. Trimming cost V 6 bases and J 6 bases, with 18 bases left between them. CDR3 coding DNA: TGCAGCGTCGGGGGATTAAACGCAGGTCAGCCCCAGCATTTT. It encodes CSVGGLNAGQPQHF.

CDR3 loop: CSARPTRDRGPYGYTF. The CDR3 coding sequence is TGCAGTGCTAGACCTACAAGGGACAGGGGGCCCTATGGCTACACCTTC. This chain joins TRBV20-1 and TRBJ1-2; 12 positions match TRBD1. The germline CDR1 and CDR2 sequences are DFQATT and SNEGSKA (reference sequence). With V trimmed by 2 bases and J by 4 bases, 8 bases remained unmatched. The CDR3 is 16 residues long.

The chain couples TRBV24-1 to TRBJ2-5, with no clear D. Germline assignment: CDR1 KGHDR and CDR2 SFDVKD. Deletions cut 7 bases from V and 4 bases from J, with 12 bases between. This CDR3 contains 13 residues. This chain's CDR3 is CATSAWDGETQYF. CDR3 nucleotides: TGTGCCACCAGCGCTTGGGATGGAGAGACCCAGTACTTC.